These 3 T cell receptor beta chains share one sample of origin, sequenced in a study of CD8 T cells in ankylosing spondylitis. Study findings and constraints: Seemingly characteristic of ankylosing spondylitis blood was a TCR beta motif consisting of about 8 highly homologous variants.

Antigen specificity for these receptors is unknown. TCRdb called the 5' RACE reads again in MiXCR, with one record for every CDR3 protein. The repertoire holds about 540,000 distinct CDR3 sequences, with 9.5% to 15% as singletons. Specimen: blood, either unsorted or a sorted T cell fraction (not recorded which). The receptors were sampled from a male donor with ankylosing spondylitis.

This chain links TRBV27 with TRBJ2-1; 16 positions match TRBD2. V was clipped by 5 bases and J by 12 bases; unmatched bases: 4. The germline CDR1 and CDR2 sequences are MNHEY and SMNVEV (reference sequence). This CDR3 is built from 14 residues. This CDR3 reads CASSQGLAGGVQFF. DNA for the CDR3: TGTGCCAGCAGTCAGGGACTAGCGGGAGGGGTGCAGTTCTTC.

The rearrangement links TRBV9 to TRBJ1-2, with D possibly matching TRBD1 (5 bases). The CDR3 covers 13 residues. Germline V gene lookup returns CDR1 SGDLS and CDR2 YYNGEE. V dropped 0 bases and J dropped 3 bases, with 6 bases sitting between them. The CDR3 DNA reads TGTGCCAGCAGCGTAGTAGGGGACTATGGCTACACCTTC. Protein sequence: CASSVVGDYGYTF.

Only a few counts were recorded for this clonotype. J is TRBJ2-5 and V is TRBV9, with 7 bases matching TRBD2. With V trimmed by 0 bases and J by 3 bases, 5 bases remained unmatched. Germline V gene data show CDR1 as SGDLS and CDR2 as YYNGEE. The CDR3 loop spans 15 amino acids. The CDR3 DNA reads as TGTGCCAGCAGCGTAGGTACTAGCGTAAAAGAGACCCAGTACTTC. Translation: CASSVGTSVKETQYF.